The next 5 T cell receptor beta chains were all read from a single sample in a study of OX40 agonist ivuxolimab in advanced cancers. Clones were read by immunoSEQ multiplex PCR, and TCRdb kept only the in-frame ones, dropping some. The sample has about 61,000 clones, 80% to 95% seen once. The material sequenced was CD4+ or CD8+ T cells sorted from blood, taken in a trial of the OX40 agonist ivuxolimab. The receptor set was obtained from an adult with an advanced solid tumor such as melanoma, head and neck, liver or kidney cancer.

V gene TRBV11-1 combines with J gene TRBJ2-1; D gene unclear. The V and J ends lost 1 base and 4 bases respectively, with 8 bases between them. The CDR3 sequence is 14 residues long. The germline CDR1 and CDR2 sequences are SGHAT and FQDESV (reference sequence). The CDR3 coding sequence is TGTGCCAGCAGCTTAGTCTCCCCATACAATGAGCAGTTCTTC. Translating gives CASSLVSPYNEQFF.

The chain links TRBV11-3 to TRBJ2-2, with D perhaps TRBD1 (6 bases). Trimming cost V 2 bases and J 5 bases, with 12 bases left between them. CDR3 length: 15 amino acids. Germline CDR1 is SGHNT and CDR2 is YENEEA. In DNA form, the CDR3 reads TGTGCCAGCAGCTTATCCGGGACACCTACCGGGGAGCTGTTTTTT. The encoded protein is CASSLSGTPTGELFF.

V is TRBV9 and J is TRBJ1-4, with unresolved D. CDR1 and CDR2 (germline): SGDLS, YYNGEE. This CDR3 contains 14 residues. Trimming took off 3 bases at V and 5 bases at J, with 11 bases between the two ends. CDR3 residues: CASSGFDGNEKLFF. CDR3 in DNA: TGTGCCAGCAGCGGGTTCGATGGCAATGAAAAACTGTTTTTT.

The J gene is TRBJ2-1, the V gene TRBV19; TRBD1 matches at 11 bases. Looked up from germline, CDR1 is LNHDA and CDR2 is SQIVND (reference sequence). J gave up 7 bases and V 5 bases, and 7 bases lay outside the gene matches. The CDR3 runs to 15 residues. Here the CDR3 DNA reads TGTGCCAGTAGTGCAGGACAGGGGGCATGGAATGAGCAGTTCTTC. Translation: CASSAGQGAWNEQFF.

This chain links TRBV7-9 with TRBJ2-7; a possible D gene is TRBD2 (5 bases). Per germline, CDR1 SEHNR and CDR2 FQNEAQ (reference sequence). Trimming removed 5 bases at V and 2 bases at J, with 19 bases between. This CDR3 is built from 16 residues. The CDR3 reads CASSPGWALTTYEQYF. The DNA of the CDR3 is TGTGCCAGCAGCCCCGGGTGGGCACTGACTACCTACGAGCAGTACTTC. Combining the CDR3 with reference TRBV7-9 and TRBJ2-7 gives the whole variable domain DTGVSQNPRHKITKRGQNVTFRCDPISEHNRLYWYRQTLGQGPEFLTYFQNEAQLEKSRLLSDRFSAERPKGSFSTLEIQRTEQGDSAMYLCASSPGWALTTYEQYFGPGTRLTVT.